This is a list of T cell receptor beta chains from one sample in a study of CD8 T cells in ankylosing spondylitis. From the 5' RACE reads, TCRdb called clonotypes with MiXCR, one entry per CDR3 protein. The table includes 100,000 to 150,000 distinct CDR3 sequences, about 7% detected once. The sample taken for sequencing was blood, either unsorted or a sorted T cell fraction (not recorded which). These receptors were taken from a male donor with ankylosing spondylitis or in good health (not recorded which). Both conserved end residues are part of each CDR3. D genes are given only for firm matches. A clone size is listed for some rows: how often the clone was seen (once, few, many), or a class if it is expanded.

>TRBV5-1|many|TRBD1|TRBJ1-3
TGCGCCAGCAGCCCATCGCAGGGGGTGCGTGGAAACACCATATATTTT
CASSPSQGVRGNTIYF
>TRBV3-1|many|NA|TRBJ2-5
TGTGCCAGCAGCCAAATGGGGGCAGGAGAGACCCAGTACTTC
CASSQMGAGETQYF
>TRBV5-1|many|TRBD1|TRBJ1-2
TGCGCCAGCAGCTCTGGGACAGGGGAAAACTATGGCTACACCTTC
CASSSGTGENYGYTF
>TRBV7-6|many|NA|TRBJ1-2
TGTGCCAGCAGCATCGGTGGGGATGGCTACACCTTC
CASSIGGDGYTF
>TRBV20-1|many|TRBD1|TRBJ1-1
TGCAGTGCGAGGACAGGGCCGAACACTGAAGCTTTCTTT
CSARTGPNTEAFF
>TRBV4-3|many|NA|TRBJ1-2
TGCGCCAGCAGCCAAGACCTCCGGCAGAACTATGGCTACACCTTC
CASSQDLRQNYGYTF
>TRBV7-2|many|NA|TRBJ2-3
TGTGCCAGCAGCCCTCGACAGTTAGATACGCAGTATTTT
CASSPRQLDTQYF
>TRBV5-1|many|NA|TRBJ2-2
TGCGCCAGCAGCTTGGCCTTTCAGCACACCGGGGAGCTGTTTTTT
CASSLAFQHTGELFF
>TRBV12-2|NA|NA|TRBJ1-5
TGTGCAAGTCGCTTATCTCAGCCCCAGCATTTT
CASRLSQPQHF
>TRBV11-2|many|NA|TRBJ2-4
TGTGCCAGCAGCTTAAATAGTGTGACGAACATTCAGTACTTC
CASSLNSVTNIQYF
>TRBV30|many|NA|TRBJ2-5
TGTGCCTGGAATGTGCAGGGAGGAGAGACCCAGTACTTC
CAWNVQGGETQYF
>TRBV20-1|many|NA|TRBJ2-7
TGCAGTGCTAAGGTCGGGATCTACGAGCAGTACTTC
CSAKVGIYEQYF
>TRBV7-9|many|NA|TRBJ1-2
TGTGCCAGCAGCTATAGACCGCGAACCCTTTTCTATGGCTACACCTTC
CASSYRPRTLFYGYTF
>TRBV12-3/TRBV12-4|many|NA|TRBJ2-5
TGTGCCAGCAAATACCAGGGTGCGGGAGAGACCCAGTACTTC
CASKYQGAGETQYF
>TRBV18|many|NA|TRBJ1-1
TGTGCCAGCTCACCCAGGGATAACACTGAAGCTTTCTTT
CASSPRDNTEAFF
>TRBV5-1|many|TRBD2|TRBJ2-1
TGCGCCAGCAGCAAGACTAGCGGCACTTACAATGAGCAGTTCTTC
CASSKTSGTYNEQFF
>TRBV5-1|NA|NA|TRBJ2-3
TGCGCCAGCAGCTTGTCCGCGGGTCTCGATACGCAGTATTTT
CASSLSAGLDTQYF
>TRBV5-1|many|NA|TRBJ2-3
TGCGCCAGCAGCTTGGGACTGACTGCAGATACGCAGTATTTT
CASSLGLTADTQYF
>TRBV20-1|many|TRBD2|TRBJ2-1
TGCAGTGCTAGAAGGACTAGCAACGATGAGCAGTTCTTC
CSARRTSNDEQFF
>TRBV7-2|many|NA|TRBJ2-1
TGTGCCAGCAGCTCTTGGACAGCCAGCCACAATGAGCAGTTCTTC
CASSSWTASHNEQFF
>TRBV29-1|many|TRBD2|TRBJ2-7
TGCAGCGTCCCCGGGACTACGATGTACGAGCAGTACTTC
CSVPGTTMYEQYF
>TRBV7-2|many|TRBD2|TRBJ2-1
TGTGCCAGCAGCACGGCGGGGGGAGGGCTCTATGAGCAGTTCTTC
CASSTAGGGLYEQFF
>TRBV5-1|many|TRBD1|TRBJ2-3
TGCGCCAGCAGCTCGGACAGGGCGACGCTGTATTTT
CASSSDRATLYF
>TRBV6-2/TRBV6-3|many|NA|TRBJ2-7
TGTGCCAGCAGTACCCCGCCGGGACGGATGACCTACGAGCAGTACTTC
CASSTPPGRMTYEQYF
>TRBV27|many|TRBD2|TRBJ2-1
TGTGCCAGCAGTTTATCGCGACTAGCGGGAGGGCTGCCGTTCTTC
CASSLSRLAGGLPFF
>TRBV20-1|many|TRBD2|TRBJ2-2
TGCAGTGCTACAGCGGGAGTCTCGGACACCGGGGAGCTGTTTTTT
CSATAGVSDTGELFF
>TRBV13|many|TRBD2|TRBJ2-1
TGTGCCAGCAGCCAGGGACTAGCGGGAAACGCCAATGAGCAGTTCTTC
CASSQGLAGNANEQFF
>TRBV20-1|many|TRBD2|TRBJ2-3
TGCAGTGCTTCCCCCCTAGCGGGGAACACAGATACGCAGTATTTT
CSASPLAGNTDTQYF
>TRBV4-3|many|NA|TRBJ2-5
TGCGCCAGCAGCCAAGACCGGGTTCCGGGAAGCGAGACCCAGTACTTC
CASSQDRVPGSETQYF